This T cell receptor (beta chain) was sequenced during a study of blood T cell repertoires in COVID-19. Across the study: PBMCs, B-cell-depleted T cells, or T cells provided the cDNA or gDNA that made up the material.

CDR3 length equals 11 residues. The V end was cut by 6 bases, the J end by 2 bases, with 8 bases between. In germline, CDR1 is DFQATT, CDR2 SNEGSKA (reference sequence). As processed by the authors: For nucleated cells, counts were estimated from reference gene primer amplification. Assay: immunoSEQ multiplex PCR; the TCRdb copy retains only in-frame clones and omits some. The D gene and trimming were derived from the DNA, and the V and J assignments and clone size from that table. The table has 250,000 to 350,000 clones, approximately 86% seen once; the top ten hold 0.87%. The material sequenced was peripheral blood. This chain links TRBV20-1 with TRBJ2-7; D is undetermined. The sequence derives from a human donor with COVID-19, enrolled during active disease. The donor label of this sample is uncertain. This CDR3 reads CSAHGPYEQYF. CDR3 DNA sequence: TGCAGTGCCCATGGCCCCTACGAGCAGTACTTC.